This entry concerns a single T cell receptor (beta chain). Sequenced by immunoSEQ multiplex PCR; TCRdb stores in-frame clones only, minus some. The sample lists some 100,000 clones; approximately 92% were seen once. This record belongs to a study of blood T cell repertoires in COVID-19. Sequencing used peripheral blood. The source of this sequence is a man aged 70-80 years with acute or convalescent COVID-19.

As DNA, the CDR3 is TGCGCCAGCAGACAAGCGGCTATTAACACAGATACGCAGTATTTT. Translating it yields CASRQAAINTDTQYF. The chain carries TRBV5-1 and TRBJ2-3; maybe TRBD2 (5 bases). This CDR3 spans 15 amino acids. Germline CDR1 and CDR2: SGHRS and YFSETQ. The ends were cut back, 5 bases at V and 2 bases at J, with 15 bases in the middle.